The subject of this entry is one TCR beta chain. The antigen is not known. Assay used: immunoSEQ multiplex PCR; TCRdb lists only in-frame clones, some missing. In the table there are 57,000 or so clones, 82% of which are singletons. This CDR3 region has 15 residues. In germline, CDR1 is SGHRS, CDR2 YFSETQ. Trimming at V came to 0 bases and at J to 9 bases, leaving 2 bases not matched to a gene. The sample is drawn from a study of PD-L1 blockade in urothelial cancer. Looking at the study overall: Blood was subjected to analysis at 3 weeks (second dose) and 6 weeks following treatment start. Blood-derived samples held a median around 140,000 T cells.

Notes on the study in general: Expansion of tumor-associated blood clones at 3 weeks was greater in durable-benefit patients.

The genes are TRBV5-1 and TRBJ2-1, with 14 nucleotides matching TRBD2. The TCR was taken from a man in his 70s with urothelial cancer. The source was PBMCs, collected around atezolizumab (anti-PD-L1) treatment. The CDR3 nucleotides read TGCGCCAGCAGCTTGGAGACTAGCGGGAGGGGTGAGCAGTTCTTC. Its translation: CASSLETSGRGEQFF.